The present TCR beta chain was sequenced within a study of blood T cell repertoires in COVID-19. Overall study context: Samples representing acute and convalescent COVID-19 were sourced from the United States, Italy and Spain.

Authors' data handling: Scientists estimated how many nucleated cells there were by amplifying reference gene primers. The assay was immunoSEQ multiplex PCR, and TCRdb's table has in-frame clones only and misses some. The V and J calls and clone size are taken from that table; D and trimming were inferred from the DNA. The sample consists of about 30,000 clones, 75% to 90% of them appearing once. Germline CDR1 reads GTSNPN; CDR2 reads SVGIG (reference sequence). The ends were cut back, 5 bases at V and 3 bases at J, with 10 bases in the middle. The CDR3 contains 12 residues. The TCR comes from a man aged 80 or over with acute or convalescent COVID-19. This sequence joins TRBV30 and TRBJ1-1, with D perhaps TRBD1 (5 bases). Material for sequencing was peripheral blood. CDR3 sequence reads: CAWGTRDTEAFF. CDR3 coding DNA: TGTGCCTGGGGGACGAGGGACACTGAAGCTTTCTTT.